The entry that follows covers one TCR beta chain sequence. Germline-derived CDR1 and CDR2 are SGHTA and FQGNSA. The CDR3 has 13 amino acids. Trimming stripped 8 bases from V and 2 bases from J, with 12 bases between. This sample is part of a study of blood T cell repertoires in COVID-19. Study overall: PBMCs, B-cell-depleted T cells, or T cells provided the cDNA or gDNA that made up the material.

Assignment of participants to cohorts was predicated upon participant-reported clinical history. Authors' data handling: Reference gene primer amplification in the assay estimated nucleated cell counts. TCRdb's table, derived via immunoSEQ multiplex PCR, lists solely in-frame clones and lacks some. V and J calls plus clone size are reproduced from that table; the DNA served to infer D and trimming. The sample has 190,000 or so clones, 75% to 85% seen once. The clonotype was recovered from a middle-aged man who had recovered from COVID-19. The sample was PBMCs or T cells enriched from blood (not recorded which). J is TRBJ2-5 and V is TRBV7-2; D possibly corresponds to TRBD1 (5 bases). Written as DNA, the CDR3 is TGTGCCAGCCAGGCAGGACAACAAGAGACCCAGTACTTC. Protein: CASQAGQQETQYF.